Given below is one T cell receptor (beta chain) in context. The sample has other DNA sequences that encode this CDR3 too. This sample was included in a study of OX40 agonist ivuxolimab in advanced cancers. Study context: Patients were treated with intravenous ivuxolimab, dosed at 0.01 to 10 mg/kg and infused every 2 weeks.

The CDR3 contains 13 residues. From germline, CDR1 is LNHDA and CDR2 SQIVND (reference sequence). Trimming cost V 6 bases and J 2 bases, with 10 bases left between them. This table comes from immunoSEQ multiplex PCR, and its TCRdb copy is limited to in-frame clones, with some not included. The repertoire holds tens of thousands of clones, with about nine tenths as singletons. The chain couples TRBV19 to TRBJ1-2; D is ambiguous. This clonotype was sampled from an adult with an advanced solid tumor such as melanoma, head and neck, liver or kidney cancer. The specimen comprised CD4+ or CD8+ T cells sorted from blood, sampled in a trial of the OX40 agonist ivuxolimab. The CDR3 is CASRLDGNYGYTF. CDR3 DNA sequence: TGTGCCAGTAGGTTGGACGGGAACTATGGCTACACCTTC. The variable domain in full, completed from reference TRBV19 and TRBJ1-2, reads DGGITQSPKYLFRKEGQNVTLSCEQNLNHDAMYWYRQDPGQGLRLIYYSQIVNDFQKGDIAEGYSVSREKKESFPLTVTSAQKNPTAFYLCASRLDGNYGYTFGSGTRLTVV.